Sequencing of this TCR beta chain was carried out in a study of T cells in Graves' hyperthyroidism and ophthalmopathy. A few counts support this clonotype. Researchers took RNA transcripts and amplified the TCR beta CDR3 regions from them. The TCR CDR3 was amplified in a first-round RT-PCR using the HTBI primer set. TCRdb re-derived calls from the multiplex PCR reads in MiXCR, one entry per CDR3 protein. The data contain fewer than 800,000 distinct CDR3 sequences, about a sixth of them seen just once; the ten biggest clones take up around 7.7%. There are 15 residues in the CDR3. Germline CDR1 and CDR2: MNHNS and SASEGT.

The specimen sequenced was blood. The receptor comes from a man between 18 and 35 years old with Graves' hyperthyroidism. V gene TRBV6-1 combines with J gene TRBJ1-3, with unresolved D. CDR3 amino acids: CAAQPFSGPGNTIYF. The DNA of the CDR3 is TGTGCTGCTCAACCGTTCTCAGGTCCCGGAAACACCATATATTTT.